The following is a T cell receptor beta chain sequence with its context. This sample was included in a study of cytomegalovirus exposure and HLA in healthy donors. Study summary: One earlier analysis, a look at 150 million to 200 million T cells, found around 110 million unique TCR beta sequences.

Trimming left V 11 bases short and J 1 base short, with 14 bases between. Germline lookup yields CDR1 PRHDT and CDR2 FYEKMQ (reference sequence). The CDR3 loop spans 13 amino acids. PCR primers comprised 60 Vbeta and 13 Jbeta primers. The data were produced by immunoSEQ multiplex PCR, yet TCRdb's version contains in-frame clones alone and is incomplete. This sample has roughly 230,000 clones, with 80% to 95% found just once. Sample: PBMCs. The chain carries TRBV13 and TRBJ1-1; D is unresolved. The origin of this receptor is a girl aged 2-10 years in good health and CMV-seronegative. The CDR3, as DNA: TGTGCCTTAAGGAGGACGGCGAACACTGAAGCTTTCTTT. Residues: CALRRTANTEAFF.